This is a list of T cell receptor beta chains from one sample in a study of cytomegalovirus exposure and HLA in healthy donors. Assay: immunoSEQ multiplex PCR; the TCRdb copy retains only in-frame clones and omits some. The sample includes roughly 93,000 clones, more than 60% of them seen just once. The sequencing sample was made of PBMCs. The receptors originated from a man younger than 35 in good health and CMV-seropositive. The CDR3 runs from the conserved cysteine through the conserved F or W. A D gene is named only where the DNA matches it firmly. Only some rows state a clone size, as once, few, many or a class for expanded clones.

>TRBJ1-1|TRBV5-1|once|TRBD1
TGCGCCAGCAGACTCCGGGACAGGGGCGCTGAAGCTTTCTTT
CASRLRDRGAEAFF
>TRBJ2-5|TRBV4-1|-|TRBD2
TGCGCCAGCAGCCAAGGGAAACTAGCGGGGGGCGGGGGACTGAACTTC
CASSQGKLAGGGGLNF
>TRBJ2-7|TRBV19|-|TRBD1
TGTGCCAGTAGTCCAGGACAGGGGGTTTTGAACGAGCAGTACTTC
CASSPGQGVLNEQYF
>TRBJ2-3|TRBV6-4|-|TRBD1
TGTGCCAGCAGTCCGGGACAGTCGTACACAGATACGCAGTATTTT
CASSPGQSYTDTQYF
>TRBJ1-4|TRBV29-1|-|-
TGCAGCGTTCGGGGTGTTTCCCTGGAAAAACTGTTTTTT
CSVRGVSLEKLFF
>TRBJ2-1|TRBV7-2|-|-
TGTGCCAGCAGCTTAGGGCCTAGCTCCTACAATGAGCAGTTCTTC
CASSLGPSSYNEQFF
>TRBJ2-2|TRBV5-1|-|TRBD2
TGCGCCAGCAGCTTAACTAGCGTGGTCACCGGGGAGCTGTTTTTT
CASSLTSVVTGELFF
>TRBJ1-2|TRBV25-1|-|-
TGTGTCAGCAAGGATGACAGGAACTATGGCTACACCTTC
CVSKDDRNYGYTF
>TRBJ1-5|TRBV6-1|-|-
TGTGCCAGCAGTGAGCCCGCCGGCGGAAGCTATCAGCCCCAGCATTTT
CASSEPAGGSYQPQHF
>TRBJ2-6|TRBV19|-|-
TGTGCCAGTAGTATGGGGGGGCCGGGAAGCTCTGGGGCCAACGTCCTGACTTTC
CASSMGGPGSSGANVLTF
>TRBJ2-5|TRBV5-1|-|-
TGCGCCAGCAGCTTGTCGGAGGGGCCCCAAGAGACCCAGTACTTC
CASSLSEGPQETQYF
>TRBJ2-7|TRBV7-2|once|-
TGTGCCAGCACCTCGAGGGGGCGGGGATACGAGCAGTACTTC
CASTSRGRGYEQYF
>TRBJ2-3|TRBV28|-|-
TGTGCCAGCAGTCCCCGGACAGTCACTAGCACAGATACGCAGTATTTT
CASSPRTVTSTDTQYF
>TRBJ2-2|TRBV6-1|-|TRBD1
TGTGCCAGCAGTGACAGGGGGCAAGTCGGGGAGCTGTTTTTT
CASSDRGQVGELFF
>TRBJ1-1|TRBV28|-|-
TGTGCCAGCAGCAAAATAGGACACGGAGCTGAAGCTTTCTTT
CASSKIGHGAEAFF
>TRBJ2-1|TRBV5-4|-|-
TGTGCCAGCAGCGAGTCCTACAATGAGCAGTTCTTC
CASSESYNEQFF
>TRBJ2-3|TRBV27|-|-
TGTGCCAGCAGTCCCCTGGGGAGGTTGGGGACTTTGGAGACCACAGATACGCAGTATTTT
CASSPLGRLGTLETTDTQYF
>TRBJ1-4|TRBV6-4|-|TRBD1
TGTGCCAGCAGTAGAACAGGGGGCAATTCAGAAAAACTGTTTTTT
CASSRTGGNSEKLFF
>TRBJ1-5|TRBV7-9|-|-
TGTGCCAGCACCCCTCCAGGGTTCTATAGCAATCAGCCCCAGCATTTT
CASTPPGFYSNQPQHF
>TRBJ2-7|TRBV7-2|-|-
TGTGCCAGCAGCTTTGGGGGCTGGTACGAGCAGTACTTC
CASSFGGWYEQYF
>TRBJ2-1|TRBV29-1|once|TRBD1
TGCAGCTCCACCGGGACAGGGGGCTACAATGAGCAGTTCTTC
CSSTGTGGYNEQFF
>TRBJ2-2|TRBV5-8|-|TRBD1
TGTGCCAGCAGAAGACAGGGAAGTCTTACCGGGGAGCTGTTTTTT
CASRRQGSLTGELFF
>TRBJ2-2|TRBV6-1|-|-
TGTGCCAGTCCCCTGGAGGGGGCCGGCGGGGAGCTGTTTTTT
CASPLEGAGGELFF
>TRBJ1-1|TRBV5-1|-|TRBD1
TGCGCCAGCAGCTCGCAGGGGGGCGGGAACACTGAAGCTTTCTTT
CASSSQGGGNTEAFF
>TRBJ2-2|TRBV5-1|-|-
TGCGCCAGCAGCTTGGAGCCGCTCCGGGAGCTGTTTTTT
CASSLEPLRELFF
>TRBJ2-1|TRBV19|-|TRBD2
TGTGCCAGTAGCGCTAGCGGGAGCTACAATGAGCAGTTCTTC
CASSASGSYNEQFF
>TRBJ2-7|TRBV10-2|-|TRBD2
TGCGCCAGCAGAGAAGCGGGGGCCTACGAGCAGTACTTC
CASREAGAYEQYF
>TRBJ1-2|TRBV10-1|-|-
TGCGCCAGTTCCCAGGGGCGAAACTATGGCTACACCTTC
CASSQGRNYGYTF
>TRBJ1-1|TRBV10-2|-|-
TGCGCCAGCAGTGTGACAGGAAACCCTGAAGCTTTCTTT
CASSVTGNPEAFF
>TRBJ1-4|TRBV6-6|once|TRBD1
TGTGCCAGCAGTTACGGGACAGGGACAACTAATGAAAAACTGTTTTTT
CASSYGTGTTNEKLFF
>TRBJ2-7|TRBV5-1|few|TRBD1
TGCGCCAGCAGCTCTGACAGGGATGTCGAGCAGTACTTC
CASSSDRDVEQYF